The next 18 T cell receptor beta chains were all read from a single sample in a study of blood T cell repertoires in COVID-19. Measured with immunoSEQ multiplex PCR; TCRdb has only the in-frame clones, and not every one. The sample has 150,000 to 200,000 clones; nearly 85% are singletons. The sequenced sample was peripheral blood. The receptors were sampled from a woman aged 30 to 39 with acute or convalescent COVID-19.

This chain joins TRBV30 and TRBJ1-4; D gene unclear. Germline V CDR1 and CDR2: GTSNPN, SVGIG (reference sequence). This CDR3 has 14 amino acids. Trimming left V 4 bases short and J 0 bases short, with 9 bases between. DNA of the CDR3: TGTGCCTGGAAGGGAGATGCAACTAATGAAAAACTGTTTTTT. Translation: CAWKGDATNEKLFF.

The chain employs TRBV4-2 and TRBJ1-1; D remains unclear. V was cut by 4 bases and J by 7 bases, with 16 bases left in between. This CDR3 has 14 residues. Germline V gene data show CDR1 as LGHNA and CDR2 as YNFKEQ. CDR3 nucleotide sequence: TGTGCCAGCAGCCCACATGACATTCGGGGTGAAGCTTTCTTT. As protein: CASSPHDIRGEAFF.

V is TRBV10-2 and J is TRBJ2-3; possible D gene TRBD2, 5 bases. The CDR3 has 14 residues. The V gene lost 4 bases and the J gene lost 0 bases, with 8 bases spanning the gap. In germline, CDR1 is WSHSY, CDR2 SAAADI. Written as DNA, the CDR3 is TGCGCCAGCAGTGGGACTCGTAGCACAGATACGCAGTATTTT. Encoded protein: CASSGTRSTDTQYF.

There are a few counts of this clone. This rearrangement joins TRBV20-1 to TRBJ1-2; D is unclear. Trimming took off 3 bases at V and 8 bases at J, with 28 bases between the two ends. In germline, CDR1 is DFQATT, CDR2 SNEGSKA (reference sequence). The CDR3 runs to 17 residues. This CDR3 is CSASLRAEVIYLDGYTF. CDR3 nucleotide sequence: TGCAGTGCTAGTCTAAGGGCGGAGGTTATTTACCTGGACGGCTACACCTTC.

The chain combines TRBV19 with TRBJ1-6, with 7 bases fitting TRBD1. Germline V CDR1 and CDR2: LNHDA, SQIVND (reference sequence). This CDR3 has 14 residues. The junction had 6 bases not matched to a gene; V was cut back by 6 bases and J by 7 bases. CDR3 DNA: TGTGCCAGTAGGCTGGGACAGACAAATTCACCCCTCCACTTT. Translating gives CASRLGQTNSPLHF.

This chain connects TRBV10-1 to TRBJ2-5, with 7 bases that match TRBD2. Germline assignment: CDR1 WNHNN and CDR2 SYGVQD (reference sequence). This CDR3 region has 14 residues. Trimming at V came to 4 bases and at J to 2 bases, leaving 4 bases not matched to a gene. The CDR3 DNA is TGCGCCAGCAGTGTGTCTAGCGGTCAAGAGACCCAGTACTTC. Translated: CASSVSSGQETQYF.

The V and J genes are TRBV4-2 and TRBJ2-1; 10 bases line up with TRBD2. V lost 0 bases to trimming and J lost 9 bases; unmatched junction nucleotides: 11. The CDR3 totals 17 residues. Germline-derived CDR1 and CDR2 are LGHNA and YNFKEQ. CDR3 bases: TGTGCCAGCAGCCAAGATGAGGGGCTAGCGGGAGTCGGTGAGCAGTTCTTC. It codes for CASSQDEGLAGVGEQFF.

The chain is built from TRBV9 and TRBJ2-1; 8 bases map to TRBD2. Germline CDR1 and CDR2: SGDLS and YYNGEE. The J segment lost 2 bases and the V segment lost 2 bases, leaving 9 bases of the junction unmatched. The length of the CDR3 is 17 residues. As DNA, the CDR3 is TGTGCCAGCAGCGTGAGGAAACTAGCGGACGCCTACAATGAGCAGTTCTTC. This encodes CASSVRKLADAYNEQFF.

The chain is built from TRBV25-1 and TRBJ1-2; D perhaps matches TRBD1 (6 bases). The V end was cut by 2 bases, the J end by 7 bases, with 11 bases between. This CDR3 is 13 amino acids long. Germline V CDR1 and CDR2: MGHDK, SYGVNS. The CDR3: CASSEALRGGYTF. In nucleotides, the CDR3 is TGTGCCAGCAGTGAAGCACTCAGGGGTGGCTACACCTTC.

The V call is TRBV7-2, the J call TRBJ1-2; D may be TRBD1 (6 bases). Germline lookup yields CDR1 SGHTA and CDR2 FQGNSA. The CDR3 covers 17 residues. The V and J ends lost 1 base and 6 bases respectively, with 21 bases between them. The CDR3 region has the DNA TGTGCCAGCAGCTTAGTGGTTTCGGGACGTGGGGGCGATGGCTACACCTTC. This encodes CASSLVVSGRGGDGYTF.

This chain connects TRBV28 to TRBJ2-7, with D perhaps TRBD2 (5 bases). Germline V gene sequence: CDR1 MDHEN, CDR2 SYDVKM. The germline V and J ends were trimmed by 7 bases and 0 bases, with 16 bases remaining between them. The CDR3 sequence is 15 residues long. DNA for the CDR3: TGTGCCAGCACCTATCGGGGTTCGAGCTCCTACGAGCAGTACTTC. Protein: CASTYRGSSSYEQYF.

V is TRBV19 and J is TRBJ2-7; 7 positions match TRBD2. CDR1 is LNHDA, CDR2 SQIVND, per germline (reference sequence). This CDR3 has 16 residues. Trimming took 4 bases from V and 4 from J; bases not matched to a gene: 13. This CDR3 is CASSKSRVQAGYEQYF. The CDR3 DNA reads as TGTGCCAGTAGTAAGTCCCGCGTCCAAGCGGGGTACGAGCAGTACTTC.

This chain joins TRBV11-2 and TRBJ2-7; 8 nucleotides line up with TRBD2. In germline, CDR1 is SGHAT, CDR2 FQNNGV. The CDR3 spans 17 residues. The V and J ends lost 5 bases and 2 bases, in that order; junction bases with no gene match: 14. As DNA, the CDR3 is TGTGCCAGCAGCCCTTTCTTAGCGGGAAAGCGCCCCTACGAGCAGTACTTC. Its protein product is CASSPFLAGKRPYEQYF.

The chain joins TRBV5-1 to TRBJ1-1, with D tentatively TRBD1 (6 bases). This CDR3 spans 15 amino acids. The germline V and J ends were trimmed by 1 base and 3 bases, with 13 bases remaining between them. CDR1 SGHRS and CDR2 YFSETQ come from the germline V gene. The CDR3 protein is CASSLRTGMDTEAFF. CDR3 nucleotides: TGCGCCAGCAGCTTGCGTACAGGGATGGACACTGAAGCTTTCTTT.

The chain joins TRBV5-1 to TRBJ1-5, with TRBD1 identical over 7 bases. The CDR3 covers 15 residues. CDR1 and CDR2 (germline): SGHRS, YFSETQ. V dropped 4 bases and J dropped 2; count of bases not matched to a gene: 6. The DNA for the CDR3 is TGCGCCAGCAGCCCAGGGGGTACAGGCAATCAGCCCCAGCATTTT. Residues: CASSPGGTGNQPQHF.

This clone was found once. The J gene is TRBJ2-7, the V gene TRBV5-6; TRBD2 might be the D (6 bases). Per germline, CDR1 SGHDT and CDR2 YYEEEE. V was pared by 1 base and J by 5 bases, with 19 bases between. The CDR3 is 16 residues long. The CDR3 spells CASSLYGSGQRDEQYF. CDR3 DNA sequence: TGTGCCAGCAGCTTGTATGGTTCAGGCCAGCGGGACGAGCAGTACTTC.

V and J are TRBV25-1 and TRBJ1-6; 8 nucleotides match TRBD1. Germline CDR1 is MGHDK and CDR2 is SYGVNS. The trim removed 7 bases at V and 8 bases at J, leaving 10 bases unmatched. The CDR3 sequence is 15 residues long. CDR3: CASKDRDLMDSPLHF. The CDR3 region has the DNA TGTGCCAGCAAGGACAGGGACCTCATGGATTCACCCCTCCACTTT.

The rearrangement uses TRBV5-1 and TRBJ1-2, with D hard to call. V was trimmed by 2 bases and J by 4 bases, leaving 12 bases between them. There are 14 residues in the CDR3. CDR1 and CDR2 (germline): SGHRS, YFSETQ. For the CDR3, the DNA is TGCGCCAGCAGCTTCGAAGGTCCAGGCTATGGCTACACCTTC. This gives the protein CASSFEGPGYGYTF.